These 22 T cell receptor beta chains were sequenced from one sample in a study of cytomegalovirus exposure and HLA in healthy donors. PCR amplification relied on 60 Vbeta primers (plus 13 Jbeta primers). Some clones are missing from TCRdb's copy, which holds only in-frame ones; the method was immunoSEQ multiplex PCR. This repertoire shows hundreds of thousands of clones, over 65% found once; its top ten account for around 2.8%. Specimen: PBMCs. These receptors all come from a woman aged 60-70 years in good health and CMV-seropositive.

J is TRBJ2-7 and V is TRBV6-4; 7 bases align to TRBD2. This CDR3 contains 16 residues. The junction had 12 bases not matched to a gene; V was cut back by 4 bases and J by 3 bases. Germline V gene sequence: CDR1 MRHNA, CDR2 SNTAGT. CDR3 bases: TGTGCCAGCAGTGCCATCATCGGCGCGGGGGTCTACGAGCAGTACTTC. This gives the protein CASSAIIGAGVYEQYF.

The chain joins TRBV10-3 to TRBJ1-4, with 9 bases lining up with TRBD1. Germline CDR1 is ENHRY and CDR2 is SYGVKD. The CDR3 loop spans 14 amino acids. J lost 6 bases, V lost 9 bases, and 8 bases had no gene match. The CDR3 DNA reads TGTGCCATTTCACCGGGACAGGGAGATGAAAAACTGTTTTTT. This codes for CAISPGQGDEKLFF.

The chain combines TRBV27 with TRBJ2-5; 9 bases fit TRBD1. This CDR3 is 18 amino acids long. V lost 0 bases to trimming and J lost 4 bases; unmatched junction nucleotides: 12. Looked up from germline, CDR1 is MNHEY and CDR2 is SMNVEV (reference sequence). The CDR3 protein is CASSLSPGQGRFGETQYF. The CDR3 nucleotides are TGTGCCAGCAGTTTATCACCGGGACAGGGCCGGTTTGGAGAGACCCAGTACTTC.

V is TRBV5-1 and J is TRBJ2-5, with 7 bases lining up with TRBD2. The CDR3 runs 15 residues. V shed 5 bases and J 3 bases; nucleotides not matched to a gene: 10. Per germline, CDR1 SGHRS and CDR2 YFSETQ. CDR3 residues: CASSPLGGSKETQYF. The DNA for the CDR3 is TGCGCCAGCAGTCCCCTCGGGGGGTCAAAAGAGACCCAGTACTTC. The entire variable domain, with the rest obtained from reference TRBV5-1 and TRBJ2-5, is as follows: KAGVTQTPRYLIKTRGQQVTLSCSPISGHRSVSWYQQTPGQGLQFLFEYFSETQRNKGNFPGRFSGRQFSNSRSEMNVSTLELGDSALYLCASSPLGGSKETQYFGPGTRLLVL.

This clone was observed a handful of times. The chain links TRBV6-5 to TRBJ1-1; D possibly corresponds to TRBD1 (5 bases). The V and J ends lost 2 bases and 5 bases respectively, with 9 bases between them. The CDR3 sequence is 13 residues long. Germline assignment: CDR1 MNHEY and CDR2 SVGAGI. DNA for the CDR3: TGTGCCAGCAGTTACAATGGGGGGACTGAAGCTTTCTTT. This gives the protein CASSYNGGTEAFF.

Of note for this clone: At one end, the junction sequence differs from germline, possibly due to a read error. This chain uses TRBV7-9 with TRBJ2-1; 8 bases fit TRBD1. Per germline, CDR1 SEHNR and CDR2 FQNEAQ (reference sequence). The CDR3 totals 14 residues. In DNA, the CDR3 is TGTTCCAGCAGCCCGGACAGGGTTTGGTATGAGCAGTTCTTC. The encoded protein is CSSSPDRVWYEQFF.

The chain joins TRBV7-3 to TRBJ1-1; TRBD1 matches 12 bases. With V trimmed by 1 base and J by 5 bases, 2 bases remained unmatched. This CDR3 is 15 amino acids long. CDR1 and CDR2 (germline): SGHTA, FQGTGA. The CDR3 DNA reads as TGTGCCAGCAGCTTAATGGGACAGGGGGCGACTGAAGCTTTCTTT. This codes for CASSLMGQGATEAFF.

This clone was observed once. This chain uses TRBV5-1 with TRBJ1-4; weak D call: TRBD1 (6 bases). The germline CDR1 and CDR2 sequences are SGHRS and YFSETQ. The V end lost 2 bases, the J end lost 8 bases, and 19 bases lay between the germline ends. CDR3 length equals 16 residues. CDR3 residues: CASSLMLGAYDEKLFF. In nucleotides, the CDR3 is TGCGCCAGCAGCTTAATGTTGGGGGCGTATGACGAAAAACTGTTTTTT. The full variable domain, its missing parts supplied by reference TRBV5-1 and TRBJ1-4, is KAGVTQTPRYLIKTRGQQVTLSCSPISGHRSVSWYQQTPGQGLQFLFEYFSETQRNKGNFPGRFSGRQFSNSRSEMNVSTLELGDSALYLCASSLMLGAYDEKLFFGSGTQLSVL.

This clone has more than one count but fewer than ten. The V gene is TRBV29-1, the J gene TRBJ1-1; 10 nucleotides line up with TRBD1. Per germline, CDR1 SQVTM and CDR2 ANQGSEA. The CDR3 sequence is 12 residues long. V dropped 3 bases and J dropped 10; count of bases not matched to a gene: 5. This CDR3 is CSVDKGQGRAFF. The DNA for the CDR3 is TGCAGCGTTGACAAGGGACAGGGGAGAGCTTTCTTT.

This chain links TRBV2 with TRBJ2-3, with TRBD1 matching 7 bases. J gave up 0 bases and V 7 bases, and 4 bases lay outside the gene matches. Germline V CDR1 and CDR2: SNHLY, FYNNEI. The CDR3 loop spans 14 amino acids. This CDR3 reads CASIRDSSTDTQYF. The DNA of the CDR3 is TGTGCCAGCATACGGGACAGCAGCACAGATACGCAGTATTTT.

The gene calls are TRBV9 and TRBJ1-2, with D uncertain. The CDR3 has 14 amino acids. V lost 0 bases and J lost 8, with 14 bases in between. Per the germline V gene, CDR1 is SGDLS and CDR2 is YYNGEE. CDR3 sequence reads: CASSVAEAYGGYTF. The CDR3 DNA sequence: TGTGCCAGCAGCGTAGCGGAGGCCTATGGCGGCTACACCTTC. Based on the CDR3 plus reference TRBV9 and TRBJ1-2, the full variable domain is DSGVTQTPKHLITATGQRVTLRCSPRSGDLSVYWYQQSLDQGLQFLIQYYNGEERAKGNILERFSAQQFPDLHSELNLSSLELGDSALYFCASSVAEAYGGYTFGSGTRLTVV.

The chain links TRBV9 to TRBJ1-6; TRBD1 might be the D (6 bases). CDR1 is SGDLS, CDR2 YYNGEE, per germline. Trimming stripped 0 bases from V and 9 bases from J, with 16 bases between. This CDR3 region has 16 residues. The CDR3 sequence is CASSVGGYRESSPLHF. The CDR3 region has the DNA TGTGCCAGCAGCGTAGGCGGGTACAGGGAAAGTTCACCCCTCCACTTT.

Comment on this clone: This specimen includes other DNA sequences encoding the same CDR3. This chain links TRBV5-1 with TRBJ1-3, with D possibly TRBD1 on 5 matching bases. V lost 0 bases to trimming and J lost 1 base, with 8 bases between them. This CDR3 has 15 amino acids. Germline CDR1 reads SGHRS; CDR2 reads YFSETQ. The CDR3 DNA reads as TGCGCCAGCAGCTTGGCCGGGGGTTCTGGAAACACCATATATTTT. Translation: CASSLAGGSGNTIYF.

The chain links TRBV5-1 to TRBJ2-5; 10 nucleotides match TRBD1. CDR3 length equals 15 residues. J was trimmed by 5 bases and V by 3 bases; bases with no gene match: 7. Per germline, CDR1 SGHRS and CDR2 YFSETQ. The CDR3 nucleotides are TGCGCCAGCAGCTGGCCCGGGACAGGGGAGGAGACCCAGTACTTC. Protein: CASSWPGTGEETQYF.

This chain uses TRBV27 with TRBJ2-7; D is perhaps TRBD2 (5 bases). The CDR3 loop spans 15 amino acids. V shed 5 bases and J shed 9 bases, with 23 bases lying between them. From germline, CDR1 is MNHEY and CDR2 SMNVEV (reference sequence). CDR3: CASSKAPRELYVQYF. For the CDR3, the DNA is TGTGCCAGCAGTAAAGCCCCCCGGGAATTGTATGTGCAGTACTTC.

A few counts support this clone. CDR3: CSVKGQLNTEAFF. The CDR3 nucleotides read TGCAGCGTTAAGGGACAGTTGAACACTGAAGCTTTCTTT. The gene calls are TRBV29-1 and TRBJ1-1, with 7 bases lining up with TRBD1. V lost 5 bases, J lost 0 bases, and 3 bases stayed unmatched. The CDR3 has 13 residues. The germline V gene encodes CDR1 SQVTM and CDR2 ANQGSEA.

There are a few counts of this clone. The chain employs TRBV19 and TRBJ1-5, with D possibly matching TRBD1 (6 bases). The CDR3 is 13 amino acids. Germline V gene lookup returns CDR1 LNHDA and CDR2 SQIVND (reference sequence). Trimming pared 7 bases from V and 3 bases from J, leaving 10 bases between. CDR3 amino acids: CASTTGINQPQHF. CDR3 nucleotide sequence: TGTGCCAGTACCACAGGGATCAATCAGCCCCAGCATTTT.

This clone was seen a single time. The DNA of the CDR3 is TGTGCCAGTAGTATAGAGGTGAGCTCCTACAATGAGCAGTTCTTC. Protein sequence: CASSIEVSSYNEQFF. J is TRBJ2-1 and V is TRBV19, with unresolved D. The CDR3 loop spans 15 amino acids. The germline gives CDR1 LNHDA, CDR2 SQIVND (reference sequence). The ends were cut back, 0 bases at V and 0 bases at J, with 6 bases in the middle.

The chain links TRBV5-1 to TRBJ1-2; 10 bases fit TRBD1. The V segment lost 2 bases and the J segment 8 bases; nucleotides outside the gene matches: 6. In germline, CDR1 is SGHRS, CDR2 YFSETQ. CDR3 length: 14 residues. The CDR3 spells CASSFGDRGFGYTF. CDR3 coding DNA: TGCGCCAGCAGCTTCGGGGACAGGGGCTTCGGCTACACCTTC.

For the CDR3, the DNA is TGTGCCAGTACTTCCGGCGGCACCTACGAGCAGTACTTC. Translation gives CASTSGGTYEQYF. The chain links TRBV19 to TRBJ2-7; D is undetermined. Germline V gene data show CDR1 as LNHDA and CDR2 as SQIVND (reference sequence). V shed 7 bases and J shed 2 bases, with 12 bases lying between them. This CDR3 has 13 residues.

V usage is TRBV10-2 and J usage is TRBJ2-7, with no clear D. Germline lookup yields CDR1 WSHSY and CDR2 SAAADI. The CDR3 length is 14 residues. The V and J ends lost 5 bases and 0 bases respectively, with 11 bases between them. The DNA for the CDR3 is TGCGCCAGCAGTTTTATGGTGAGCTCCTACGAGCAGTACTTC. Translated: CASSFMVSSYEQYF.

The chain carries TRBV28 and TRBJ1-6; TRBD1 agrees at 7 bases. Germline V gene data show CDR1 as MDHEN and CDR2 as SYDVKM. Unmatched junction bases numbered 3, after V lost 7 bases and J lost 3 bases. CDR3 length: 14 amino acids. CDR3 sequence reads: CASMQGDYNSPLHF. The CDR3 nucleotides are TGTGCCAGCATGCAGGGGGACTATAATTCACCCCTCCACTTT. Full variable domain (remainder filled in from reference TRBV28 and TRBJ1-6): DVKVTQSSRYLVKRTGEKVFLECVQDMDHENMFWYRQDPGLGLRLIYFSYDVKMKEKGDIPEGYSVSREKKERFSLILESASTNQTSMYLCASMQGDYNSPLHFGNGTRLTVT.